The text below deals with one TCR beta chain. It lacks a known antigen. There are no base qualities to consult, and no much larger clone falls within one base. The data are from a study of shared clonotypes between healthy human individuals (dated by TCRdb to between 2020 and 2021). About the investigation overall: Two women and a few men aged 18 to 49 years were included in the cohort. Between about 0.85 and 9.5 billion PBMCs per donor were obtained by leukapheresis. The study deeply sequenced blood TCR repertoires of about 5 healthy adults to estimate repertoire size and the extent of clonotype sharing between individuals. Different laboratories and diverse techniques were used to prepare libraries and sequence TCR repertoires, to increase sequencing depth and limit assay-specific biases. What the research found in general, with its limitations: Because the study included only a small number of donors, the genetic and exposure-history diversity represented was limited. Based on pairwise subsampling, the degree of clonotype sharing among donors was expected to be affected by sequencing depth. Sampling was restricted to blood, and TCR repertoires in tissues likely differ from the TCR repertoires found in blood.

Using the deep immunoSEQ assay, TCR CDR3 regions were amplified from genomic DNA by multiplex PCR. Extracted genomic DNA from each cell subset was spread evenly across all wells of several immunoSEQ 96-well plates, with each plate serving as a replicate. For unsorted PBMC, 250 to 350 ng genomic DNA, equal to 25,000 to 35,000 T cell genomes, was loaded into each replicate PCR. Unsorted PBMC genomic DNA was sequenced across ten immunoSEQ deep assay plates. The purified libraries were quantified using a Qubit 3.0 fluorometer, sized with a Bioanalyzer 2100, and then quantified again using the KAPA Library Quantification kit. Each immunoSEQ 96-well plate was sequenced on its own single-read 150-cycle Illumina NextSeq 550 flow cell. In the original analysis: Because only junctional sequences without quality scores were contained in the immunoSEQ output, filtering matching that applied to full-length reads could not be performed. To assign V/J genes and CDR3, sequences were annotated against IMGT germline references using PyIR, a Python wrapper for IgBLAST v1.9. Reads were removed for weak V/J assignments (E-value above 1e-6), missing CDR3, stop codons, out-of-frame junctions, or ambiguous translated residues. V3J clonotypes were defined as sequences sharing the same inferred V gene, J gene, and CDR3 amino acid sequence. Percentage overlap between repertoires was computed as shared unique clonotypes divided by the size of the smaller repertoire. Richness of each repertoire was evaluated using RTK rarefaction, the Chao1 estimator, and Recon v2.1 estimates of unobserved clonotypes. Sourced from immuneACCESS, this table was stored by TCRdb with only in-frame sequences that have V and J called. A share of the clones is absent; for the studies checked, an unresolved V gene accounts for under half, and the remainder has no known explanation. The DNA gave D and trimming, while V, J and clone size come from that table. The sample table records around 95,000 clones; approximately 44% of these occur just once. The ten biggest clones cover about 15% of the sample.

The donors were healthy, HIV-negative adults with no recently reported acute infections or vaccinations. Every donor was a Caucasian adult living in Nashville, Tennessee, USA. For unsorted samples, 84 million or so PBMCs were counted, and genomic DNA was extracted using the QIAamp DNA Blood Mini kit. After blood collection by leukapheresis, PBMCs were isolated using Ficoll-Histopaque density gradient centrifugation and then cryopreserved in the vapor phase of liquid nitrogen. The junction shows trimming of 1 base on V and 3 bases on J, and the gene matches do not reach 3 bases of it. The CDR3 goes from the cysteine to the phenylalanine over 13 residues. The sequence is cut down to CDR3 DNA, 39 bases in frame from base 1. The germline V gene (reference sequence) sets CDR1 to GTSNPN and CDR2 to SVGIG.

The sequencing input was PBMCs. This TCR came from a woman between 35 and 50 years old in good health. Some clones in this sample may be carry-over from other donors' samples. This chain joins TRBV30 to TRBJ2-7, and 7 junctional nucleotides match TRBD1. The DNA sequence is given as TGTGCCTGGAGTGAAGACAGGGACTACGAGCAGTACTTC. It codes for CAWSEDRDYEQYF.